The 13 T cell receptor beta chains presented below share a single source sample, sequenced in a study of cytomegalovirus exposure and HLA in healthy donors. Primers: 60 Vbeta forward and 13 Jbeta reverse. This table comes from immunoSEQ multiplex PCR, and its TCRdb copy is limited to in-frame clones, with some not included. Counted here are over 130,000 clones, approximately 80% occurring once; the ten biggest clones make up around 1.9%. The sequenced sample consisted of PBMCs. Receptors were obtained from a man aged 35 to 55 in good health and CMV-seronegative.

This clone was detected only once. The chain recombines TRBV18 with TRBJ2-5, with unresolved D. Germline V gene lookup returns CDR1 KGHSH and CDR2 LQKENI. This CDR3 region has 11 residues. V lost 6 bases and J 4 bases, leaving 6 bases between the germline ends. The CDR3 loop reads CASSARETQYF. CDR3 bases: TGTGCCAGCTCGGCTCGAGAGACCCAGTACTTC.

The chain recombines TRBV4-1 with TRBJ1-3; D uncertain. Germline V gene lookup returns CDR1 MGHRA and CDR2 YSYEKL. With 0 bases removed from V and 12 bases from J, the gap between germline ends came to 18 bases. CDR3 length: 15 amino acids. The CDR3 is CASSQDQDLGAGIYF. CDR3 in DNA: TGCGCCAGCAGCCAAGACCAGGACCTAGGAGCGGGCATATATTTT.

This clone appeared once. This chain uses TRBV19 with TRBJ1-2; 7 bases are shared with TRBD1. The CDR3 runs 16 residues. Germline V gives CDR1 LNHDA, CDR2 SQIVND (reference sequence). The V gene end was trimmed by 6 bases and the J gene end by 7 bases; junction bases not matched to a gene: 17. CDR3 in DNA: TGTGCCAGTAGCCTTTTTTTGGGACAGTCTAGGACTGGCTACACCTTC. This encodes CASSLFLGQSRTGYTF.

The chain has TRBV19 and TRBJ1-3, with D perhaps matching TRBD1 (6 bases). The CDR3 is made up of 16 amino acids. V was pared by 4 bases and J by 0 bases, with 13 bases between. In germline, CDR1 is LNHDA, CDR2 SQIVND (reference sequence). Here the CDR3 reads CASSRSTGISGNTIYF. As DNA, the CDR3 is TGTGCCAGTAGTAGGTCTACAGGGATCTCTGGAAACACCATATATTTT. The full variable domain, in which reference TRBV19 and TRBJ1-3 provide the parts outside the CDR3, is DGGITQSPKYLFRKEGQNVTLSCEQNLNHDAMYWYRQDPGQGLRLIYYSQIVNDFQKGDIAEGYSVSREKKESFPLTVTSAQKNPTAFYLCASSRSTGISGNTIYFGEGSWLTVV.

The chain recombines TRBV4-1 with TRBJ1-1; 9 bases are a match to TRBD1. V lost 1 base to trimming and J lost 3 bases; unmatched junction nucleotides: 9. The CDR3 totals 17 residues. Germline loops: CDR1 MGHRA, CDR2 YSYEKL. CDR3 sequence (DNA): TGCGCCAGCAGCCAAGTCCCGGGACAGGGCGGGGACACTGAAGCTTTCTTT. Its protein is CASSQVPGQGGDTEAFF.

This clone showed up just once. The J gene is TRBJ2-1, the V gene TRBV10-2; TRBD2 matches 8 bases. J lost 6 bases, V lost 10 bases, and 20 bases had no gene match. CDR3 size: 17 residues. CDR1 is WSHSY, CDR2 SAAADI, per germline. CDR3 bases: TGCGCCACCATGCTCGTGACGGGACTAGTACGGTTCAATGAGCAGTTCTTC. Protein sequence: CATMLVTGLVRFNEQFF.

The chain combines TRBV5-6 with TRBJ2-1; 14 nucleotides align to TRBD2. V was clipped by 3 bases and J by 1 base; unmatched bases: 0. Germline CDR1 SGHDT, CDR2 YYEEEE. The CDR3 consists of 16 residues. CDR3 nucleotides: TGTGCCAGCAGCTGGACTAGCGGGGGGTCCTACAATGAGCAGTTCTTC. This codes for CASSWTSGGSYNEQFF.

This clone was counted between two and nine times. The chain has TRBV9 and TRBJ2-6, with 8 nucleotides matching TRBD1. The germline V gene has CDR1 SGDLS and CDR2 YYNGEE. J was trimmed by 0 bases and V by 2 bases; bases with no gene match: 4. This CDR3 spans 17 amino acids. The CDR3 DNA reads TGTGCCAGCAGCGTCGGACAGGGAAGCTCTGGGGCCAACGTCCTGACTTTC. Translated: CASSVGQGSSGANVLTF.

CDR3 nucleotides: TGTGCCAGCAGTTACGGCGGGACTGAAGCTTTCTTT. It is translated as CASSYGGTEAFF. The V gene is TRBV6-6, the J gene TRBJ1-1; D uncertain. Germline V gene sequence: CDR1 MNHNY, CDR2 SVGAGI (reference sequence). Trimming left V 2 bases short and J 5 bases short, with 6 bases between. The CDR3 length is 12 residues.

CDR3 residues: CASSLDGLAAETQYF. The CDR3 DNA follows: TGTGCCAGCAGCTTAGACGGTCTAGCGGCAGAGACCCAGTACTTC. V and J are TRBV7-2 and TRBJ2-5; 7 bases are a match to TRBD2. The CDR3 sequence is 15 residues long. V lost 1 base and J lost 4; bases outside the gene matches: 6. CDR1 SGHTA and CDR2 FQGNSA come from the germline V gene. The full variable domain, with the rest looked up from reference TRBV7-2 and TRBJ2-5, is GAGVSQSPSNKVTEKGKDVELRCDPISGHTALYWYRQSLGQGLEFLIYFQGNSAPDKSGLPSDRFSAERTGGSVSTLTIQRTQQEDSAVYLCASSLDGLAAETQYFGPGTRLLVL.

V usage is TRBV28 and J usage is TRBJ1-6, with a possible D match to TRBD1 (5 bases). This CDR3 spans 14 amino acids. The V end was cut by 2 bases, the J end by 5 bases, with 7 bases between. CDR1 and CDR2 from the germline V gene are MDHEN and SYDVKM. The CDR3 DNA reads TGTGCCAGCAGTTTACCAGGGAATAATTCACCCCTCCACTTT. Translated: CASSLPGNNSPLHF.

The chain uses TRBV11-3 and TRBJ2-7, with TRBD1 as a possible D gene (6 bases). This CDR3 has 13 amino acids. Trimming pared 3 bases from V and 7 bases from J, leaving 13 bases between. Germline V gene lookup returns CDR1 SGHNT and CDR2 YENEEA. The CDR3 DNA sequence: TGTGCCAGCAGCTTGGCGACAGGCCAGGAGCAGTACTTC. Its protein product is CASSLATGQEQYF.

The rearrangement joins TRBV11-3 to TRBJ2-2; D unresolved. The CDR3 extends over 14 amino acids. Germline V CDR1 and CDR2: SGHNT, YENEEA. V lost 1 base, J lost 1 base, and 4 bases lay in between. CDR3 amino acids: CASSLVRNTGELFF. CDR3 DNA: TGTGCCAGCAGCTTAGTTAGGAACACCGGGGAGCTGTTTTTT.